The clone carrying this T cell receptor (beta chain) appeared once. The study drew participants aged about 18 to 89 years from around 24 US areas. Participants' own reports of clinical history determined their cohort assignment. The sample comes from a study of blood T cell repertoires in COVID-19. As for the study in general: Researchers got acute and convalescent COVID-19 samples from the United States, Italy and Spain.

The germline V and J ends were trimmed by 3 bases and 2 bases, with 18 bases remaining between them. Germline CDR1 is KGHSH and CDR2 is LQKENI. This CDR3 has 17 residues. Assay: immunoSEQ multiplex PCR; the TCRdb copy retains only in-frame clones and omits some. Of 150,000 to 200,000 clones listed, under 80% are singletons. The rearrangement uses TRBV18 and TRBJ2-3; D perhaps matches TRBD1 (6 bases). The TCR sequence derives from a woman in her forties or fifties with acute COVID-19. The sequenced material came from PBMCs or T cells enriched from blood (not recorded which). CDR3 sequence (DNA): TGTGCCAGCTCACCCCCAGGGGTGGGGAGAAACACAGATACGCAGTATTTT. Encoded protein: CASSPPGVGRNTDTQYF.